This T cell receptor (beta chain) was recorded in a study of siplizumab effects on memory and regulatory T cells. Findings of the study overall: Sequences that were alloreactive and traceable to unstimulated CD4+ memory cells were significantly reduced by siplizumab. The study found naive T cells seemingly more diverse than memory cells and seemingly major alloresponse contributors.

As regards this clone: What it recognizes is unknown.

Germline V gives CDR1 KGHSH, CDR2 LQKENI. The J segment lost 5 bases and the V segment lost 5 bases, leaving 12 bases of the junction unmatched. The length of the CDR3 is 15 residues. TCR templates, 75,000 to 100,000 per sample, were assayed. Method: immunoSEQ multiplex PCR; TCRdb's copy keeps in-frame clones and lacks some. The sample has fewer than 85,000 clones, 87% seen once. The chain recombines TRBV18 with TRBJ2-7, with 7 bases aligning to TRBD1. Sequencing was carried out using Tregs sorted from blood. This clonotype was sampled from a human donor in good health. CDR3 sequence: CASSKNRDSADEQYF. For the CDR3, the DNA is TGTGCCAGCTCAAAAAACCGGGACAGCGCCGACGAGCAGTACTTC.